This paragraph reports one T cell receptor (beta chain). V was cut by 4 bases and J by 7 bases, with 15 bases left in between. The CDR3 contains 14 residues. From germline, CDR1 is KGHDR and CDR2 SFDVKD. The entry originates in a study of blood T cell repertoires in COVID-19. For the study at large: Specimens from acute and convalescent COVID-19 originated in the United States, Italy and Spain. T cells, B-cell-depleted T cells, or PBMCs supplied cDNA or gDNA.

In the original analysis: How many nucleated cells were present was estimated from reference gene primer amplification. Generated by immunoSEQ multiplex PCR, the TCRdb table keeps only in-frame clones and is missing some. D and trimming come from the DNA, and the V and J calls and clone size come from that table. Here the sample spans over 25,000 clones, roughly 91% being singletons. Material: peripheral blood. This TCR derives from a human donor with active COVID-19. The donor label of this sample is uncertain. The chain has TRBV24-1 and TRBJ2-5, with TRBD2 as a possible D gene (6 bases). The CDR3 DNA sequence: TGTGCCACCAGTGACCCCGGGACGGAGGGGACCCAGTACTTC. Amino acids: CATSDPGTEGTQYF.